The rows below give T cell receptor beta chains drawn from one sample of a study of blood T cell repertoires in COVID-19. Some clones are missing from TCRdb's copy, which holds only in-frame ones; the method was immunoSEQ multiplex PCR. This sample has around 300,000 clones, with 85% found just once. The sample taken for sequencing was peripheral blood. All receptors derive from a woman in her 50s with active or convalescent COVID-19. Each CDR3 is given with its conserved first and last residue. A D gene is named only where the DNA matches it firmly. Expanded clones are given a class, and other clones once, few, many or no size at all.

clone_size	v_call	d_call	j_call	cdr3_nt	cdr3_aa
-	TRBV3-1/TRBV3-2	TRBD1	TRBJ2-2	TGTGCCAGCAGCCAAGCCAGGACAGGGGGCTACACCGGGGAGCTGTTTTTT	CASSQARTGGYTGELFF
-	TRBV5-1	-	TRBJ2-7	TGCGCCAGCAGCTCCCTCACAGGGAACCCCTACGAGCAGTACTTC	CASSSLTGNPYEQYF
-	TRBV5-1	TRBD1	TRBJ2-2	TGCGCCAGCAGCCCACGGACAGGGGACGGGGAGCTGTTTTTT	CASSPRTGDGELFF
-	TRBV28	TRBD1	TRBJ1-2	TGTGCCAGCAGCCTCCCGGACAGGGTGGGAGGCTACACCTTC	CASSLPDRVGGYTF
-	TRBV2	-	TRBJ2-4	TGTGCCAGCTCCCCACACAGGGACCACATTCAGTACTTC	CASSPHRDHIQYF
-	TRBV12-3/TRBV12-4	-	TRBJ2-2	TGTGCCAGCAGTTATCAGGGGACCGGGGAGCTGTTTTTT	CASSYQGTGELFF
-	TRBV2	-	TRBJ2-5	TGTGCCAGCAGTGAAGTTGTGGGGGCCACCCAGTACTTC	CASSEVVGATQYF
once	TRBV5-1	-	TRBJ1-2	TGCGCCAGCAGACCGGACATAAACTATGGCTACACCTTC	CASRPDINYGYTF
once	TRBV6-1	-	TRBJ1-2	TGTGCCAGCAGTGAAAGGCCGGGGAGCGGCTACACCTTC	CASSERPGSGYTF
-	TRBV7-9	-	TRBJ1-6	TGTGCCAGCAGCCGCGGTCTGGATAATTCACCCCTCCACTTT	CASSRGLDNSPLHF
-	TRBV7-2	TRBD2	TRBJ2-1	TGTGCCAGCTGCTCAGGGACTAGGACCTACAATGAGCAGTTCTTC	CASCSGTRTYNEQFF
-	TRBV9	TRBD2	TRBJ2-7	TGTGCCAGCAGCCCCGGCGGGGGGGGCGAGCAGTACTTC	CASSPGGGGEQYF
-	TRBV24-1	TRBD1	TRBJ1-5	TGTGCCACCAGTAAGGGGGCCCGGCAGCCCCAGCATTTT	CATSKGARQPQHF
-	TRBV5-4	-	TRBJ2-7	TGTGCCAGCAGCTTGGAGCCCGGGAGCTCCTACGAGCAGTACTTC	CASSLEPGSSYEQYF
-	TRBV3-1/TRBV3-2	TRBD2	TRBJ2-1	TGTGCCAGCAGCCAGATGAACGCGGGACTAGCGATGAATGAGCAGTTCTTC	CASSQMNAGLAMNEQFF
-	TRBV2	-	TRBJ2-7	TGTGCCACCATTAAGCGAGACAGTTACGAGCAGTACTTC	CATIKRDSYEQYF
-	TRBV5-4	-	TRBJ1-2	TGTGCCAGCAGCTTGCGTGTCACTCGGGGTGGCTACACCTTC	CASSLRVTRGGYTF
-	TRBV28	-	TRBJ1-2	TGTGCCAGCAGCCCCCTTTTCTGGGGGGGAGAGGACTATGGCTACACCTTC	CASSPLFWGGEDYGYTF
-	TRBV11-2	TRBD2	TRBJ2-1	TGTGCCAGCAGCTTATCCCTAGCGGGAGGGGTTGAGCAGTTCTTC	CASSLSLAGGVEQFF
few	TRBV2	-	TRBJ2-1	TGTGCCAGCAGTGATGTTCAGGGGACCTACAATGAGCAGTTCTTC	CASSDVQGTYNEQFF
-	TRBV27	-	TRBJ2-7	TGTGCCAGCAGTTTCTACCCGGAGATCTACGAGCAGTACTTC	CASSFYPEIYEQYF
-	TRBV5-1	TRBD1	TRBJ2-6	TGCGCCAGCAGCCCGGACAGGGCCGACCGACCCACTGGGGCCAACGTCCTGACTTTC	CASSPDRADRPTGANVLTF
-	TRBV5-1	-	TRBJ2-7	TGCGCCAGCAGCTTGAGTCAGGTGGGCGCCGTGGAGCAGTACTTC	CASSLSQVGAVEQYF
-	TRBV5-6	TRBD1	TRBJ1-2	TGTGCCAGCAGCATAGACTTGCAGGGGGGCTATGGCTACACCTTC	CASSIDLQGGYGYTF
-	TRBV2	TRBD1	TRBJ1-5	TGTGCCAGCAGTGAAGGGCAGGGGGATCAGCCCCAGCATTTT	CASSEGQGDQPQHF
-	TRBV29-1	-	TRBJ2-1	TGCAGCGTTGAAGGGCTGGGCGGGGGCCGCTCCTACAATGAGCAGTTCTTC	CSVEGLGGGRSYNEQFF
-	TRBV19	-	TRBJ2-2	TGTGCCAGTAAGTCCAGGGTTGACACCGGGGAGCTGTTTTTT	CASKSRVDTGELFF
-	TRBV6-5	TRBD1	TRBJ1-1	TGTGCCAGCAGTTACACGACAGGGGGATTAACTGAAGCTTTCTTT	CASSYTTGGLTEAFF
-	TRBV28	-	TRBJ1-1	TGTGCCAGCAAAAGGTTTCAGGGGAAGAGAGGGACTGAAGCTTTCTTT	CASKRFQGKRGTEAFF
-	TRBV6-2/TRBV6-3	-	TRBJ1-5	TGTGCCAGCAGTTACTCGGGGGGTTACAATCAGCCCCAGCATTTT	CASSYSGGYNQPQHF
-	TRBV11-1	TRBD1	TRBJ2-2	TGTGCCAGCAGCCACTCCCGACAGGGACCCGGGGAGCTGTTTTTT	CASSHSRQGPGELFF